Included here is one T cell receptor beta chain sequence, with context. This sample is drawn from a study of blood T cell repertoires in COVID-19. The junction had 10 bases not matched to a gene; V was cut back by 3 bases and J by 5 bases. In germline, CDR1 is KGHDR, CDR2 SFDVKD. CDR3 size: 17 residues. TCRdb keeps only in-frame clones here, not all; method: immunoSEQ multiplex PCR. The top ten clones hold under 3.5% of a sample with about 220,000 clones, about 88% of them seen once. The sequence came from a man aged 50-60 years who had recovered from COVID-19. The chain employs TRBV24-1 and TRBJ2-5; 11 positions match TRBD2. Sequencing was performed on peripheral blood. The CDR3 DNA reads TGTGCCACCAGTGATCCCTTGACTAGCGGGATAGGGGAGACCCAGTACTTC. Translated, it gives CATSDPLTSGIGETQYF.